A single sample gave rise to the 23 T cell receptor beta chains below, sequenced in a study of blood T cell repertoires in COVID-19. Assay used: immunoSEQ multiplex PCR; TCRdb lists only in-frame clones, some missing. The sample yields 110,000 to 150,000 clones, approximately 84% seen once. Sequenced: peripheral blood. These receptor sequences come from a human donor in a cohort sampled during active COVID-19.

The chain recombines TRBV27 with TRBJ2-7; the match to TRBD2 covers 8 bases. From germline, CDR1 is MNHEY and CDR2 SMNVEV (reference sequence). The V and J ends lost 4 bases and 2 bases, in that order; junction bases with no gene match: 13. This CDR3 has 17 amino acids. The chain's CDR3 is CASSSGPGLAGTYEQYV. The CDR3 coding sequence is TGTGCCAGCAGTTCGGGACCCGGTCTAGCGGGTACCTACGAGCAGTACGTC.

This chain links TRBV7-9 with TRBJ2-2; 8 bases line up with TRBD1. The CDR3 totals 15 residues. Trimming took 5 bases from V and 5 from J; bases not matched to a gene: 7. CDR1 and CDR2 (germline): SEHNR, FQNEAQ (reference sequence). The chain's CDR3 is CASSHRDRQTGELFF. The CDR3 DNA sequence: TGTGCCAGCAGCCACCGGGACAGGCAAACCGGGGAGCTGTTTTTT. The full variable domain, in which reference TRBV7-9 and TRBJ2-2 provide the parts outside the CDR3, is DTGVSQNPRHKITKRGQNVTFRCDPISEHNRLYWYRQTLGQGPEFLTYFQNEAQLEKSRLLSDRFSAERPKGSFSTLEIQRTEQGDSAMYLCASSHRDRQTGELFFGEGSRLTVL.

A few counts support this clone. The gene calls are TRBV5-1 and TRBJ2-2; 10 bases line up with TRBD1. Germline V CDR1 and CDR2: SGHRS, YFSETQ. Germline trimming cut 4 bases from V and 6 bases from J; bases unmatched to any gene: 9. The CDR3 contains 16 residues. The CDR3 spells CASSRTTGTGAGELFF. CDR3 nucleotide sequence: TGCGCCAGCAGCCGGACTACCGGGACAGGGGCCGGGGAGCTGTTTTTT. The entire variable domain, with the rest obtained from reference TRBV5-1 and TRBJ2-2, is as follows: KAGVTQTPRYLIKTRGQQVTLSCSPISGHRSVSWYQQTPGQGLQFLFEYFSETQRNKGNFPGRFSGRQFSNSRSEMNVSTLELGDSALYLCASSRTTGTGAGELFFGEGSRLTVL.

The chain joins TRBV19 to TRBJ2-1; the match to TRBD2 covers 10 bases. The trim removed 8 bases at V and 7 bases at J, leaving 14 bases unmatched. Germline values: CDR1 LNHDA, CDR2 SQIVND (reference sequence). The CDR3 has 16 amino acids. DNA for the CDR3: TGTGCCAGTTCCAAACCCAAGAGCGGGAGGGTAAATGAGCAGTTCTTC. Residues: CASSKPKSGRVNEQFF. Looking up the rest from reference TRBV19 and TRBJ2-1 gives the full variable domain: DGGITQSPKYLFRKEGQNVTLSCEQNLNHDAMYWYRQDPGQGLRLIYYSQIVNDFQKGDIAEGYSVSREKKESFPLTVTSAQKNPTAFYLCASSKPKSGRVNEQFFGPGTRLTVL.

This rearrangement joins TRBV9 to TRBJ2-5, with TRBD2 matching over 9 bases. The CDR3 is 17 residues long. Germline V gene sequence: CDR1 SGDLS, CDR2 YYNGEE. V lost 3 bases to trimming and J lost 5 bases; unmatched junction nucleotides: 14. CDR3 DNA sequence: TGTGCCAGCAGCGCAAGAGCGGGGGGCCCCACCGGGGAGACCCAGTACTTC. Protein product: CASSARAGGPTGETQYF.

This chain joins TRBV18 and TRBJ1-3; 12 positions agree with TRBD1. Germline assignment: CDR1 KGHSH and CDR2 LQKENI. V lost 3 bases and J lost 4; bases outside the gene matches: 7. The CDR3 spans 17 residues. CDR3: CASSPPGQGASGNTIYF. CDR3 nucleotides: TGTGCCAGCTCACCCCCGGGACAGGGGGCCTCAGGAAACACCATATATTTT.

CDR3 loop: CASSPFSTGGISGELFF. Written as DNA, the CDR3 is TGTGCCAGCAGCCCCTTTAGCACAGGGGGCATCTCCGGGGAGCTGTTTTTT. The chain employs TRBV3-1 (or the pseudogene TRBV3-2) and TRBJ2-2; the match to TRBD1 covers 9 bases. The CDR3 extends over 17 amino acids. The germline V gene has CDR1 LGHDT and CDR2 YNNKEL (reference sequence). The junction had 12 bases not matched to a gene; V was cut back by 4 bases and J by 6 bases.

This clone was counted ten times or more. The chain is built from TRBV7-9 and TRBJ1-2; no reliable D call. Deletions cut 1 base from V and 4 bases from J, with 16 bases between. Germline-derived CDR1 and CDR2 are SEHNR and FQNEAQ (reference sequence). The CDR3 runs 16 residues. CDR3 protein: CASSLGASTESYGYTF. The DNA of the CDR3 is TGTGCCAGCAGCTTAGGAGCGTCGACTGAGAGCTATGGCTACACCTTC.

V and J are TRBV2 and TRBJ2-2; D not resolved. Germline V gene lookup returns CDR1 SNHLY and CDR2 FYNNEI. The CDR3 covers 16 residues. Trimming pared 0 bases from V and 4 bases from J, leaving 12 bases between. The CDR3 DNA follows: TGTGCCAGCAGTGAAGCGTACTCATCGAGCACCGGGGAGCTGTTTTTT. Translating gives CASSEAYSSSTGELFF.

V gene TRBV7-2 combines with J gene TRBJ2-5, with 10 nucleotides matching TRBD1. The V gene's germline CDR1 is SGHTA and CDR2 FQGNSA. CDR3 length equals 13 residues. V was pared by 5 bases and J by 4 bases, with 1 base of the junction left unmatched. The CDR3: CASSGDRGETQYF. The CDR3 nucleotides are TGTGCCAGCAGCGGGGACAGGGGAGAGACCCAGTACTTC.

This clone was seen a handful of times. Other nucleotide sequences in the sample specify the same CDR3. This chain connects TRBV4-1 to TRBJ1-5; D uncertain. Germline values: CDR1 MGHRA, CDR2 YSYEKL. The V end lost 3 bases, the J end lost 7 bases, and 16 bases lay between the germline ends. The CDR3 covers 15 residues. The CDR3 loop is CASSQGGDYLQPQHF. Written as DNA, the CDR3 is TGCGCCAGCAGCCAGGGAGGTGACTATTTGCAGCCCCAGCATTTT.

J is TRBJ2-5 and V is TRBV7-2; 7 bases are shared with TRBD2. CDR1 and CDR2 (germline): SGHTA, FQGNSA. Losses at the gene ends were 7 bases for V and 3 bases for J; bases not matched to a gene: 11. The CDR3 totals 15 residues. The CDR3 bases are TGTGCCAGCACATACCAGAGCGGGGTAAAAGAGACCCAGTACTTC. Amino acid sequence: CASTYQSGVKETQYF.

The J gene is TRBJ1-6, the V gene TRBV19, with 7 positions matching TRBD1. The germline CDR1 and CDR2 sequences are LNHDA and SQIVND (reference sequence). The CDR3 is 14 amino acids. V was pared by 6 bases and J by 4 bases, with 3 bases of the junction left unmatched. In DNA form, the CDR3 reads TGTGCCAGTAGAATGACAGGGTATAATTCACCCCTCCACTTT. Translated, it gives CASRMTGYNSPLHF.

This clone was counted a few times. V and J are TRBV9 and TRBJ2-5; 11 bases map to TRBD1. Losses at the gene ends were 4 bases for V and 5 bases for J; bases not matched to a gene: 7. Per the germline V gene, CDR1 is SGDLS and CDR2 is YYNGEE. The CDR3 is made up of 15 amino acids. CDR3 loop: CASSKDRGLMETQYF. DNA for the CDR3: TGTGCCAGCAGCAAGGACAGGGGGCTTATGGAGACCCAGTACTTC.

The V gene is TRBV6-2 or TRBV6-3, the J gene TRBJ1-6, with TRBD1 as a possible D gene (5 bases). The V and J ends lost 2 bases and 6 bases respectively, with 11 bases between them. Germline loops: CDR1 MNHEY, CDR2 SVGEGT. This CDR3 has 15 residues. The DNA for the CDR3 is TGTGCCAGCAGTTACGGGCAGGGCGGTAATTCACCCCTCCACTTT. It yields the protein CASSYGQGGNSPLHF.

The chain uses TRBV5-4 and TRBJ2-7; unclear D gene. The CDR3 extends over 14 amino acids. Per germline, CDR1 SGHNT and CDR2 YYREEE (reference sequence). With 0 bases removed from V and 2 bases from J, the gap between germline ends came to 9 bases. CDR3 nucleotides: TGTGCCAGCAGCTTGGCCCCGGGTACCTACGAGCAGTACTTC. This encodes CASSLAPGTYEQYF. The full variable domain, completed using reference TRBV5-4 and TRBJ2-7, is ETGVTQSPTHLIKTRGQQVTLRCSSQSGHNTVSWYQQALGQGPQFIFQYYREEENGRGNFPPRFSGLQFPNYSSELNVNALELDDSALYLCASSLAPGTYEQYFGPGTRLTVT.

CDR3 in amino acids: CASSQDKGQGNSPLHF. The CDR3 coding sequence is TGCGCCAGCAGCCAAGATAAGGGGCAGGGTAATTCACCCCTCCACTTT. The rearrangement uses TRBV4-3 and TRBJ1-6; D possibly corresponds to TRBD1 (5 bases). CDR1 and CDR2 (germline): LGHNA, YSLEER. Trimming left V 0 bases short and J 6 bases short, with 12 bases between. CDR3 length equals 16 residues.

The chain carries TRBV5-1 and TRBJ1-1; 7 bases match TRBD1. Germline CDR1 and CDR2: SGHRS and YFSETQ. With V trimmed by 0 bases and J by 5 bases, 13 bases remained unmatched. The CDR3 loop spans 17 amino acids. CDR3 residues: CASSLEAKGGPWTEAFF. CDR3 coding DNA: TGCGCCAGCAGCTTGGAGGCGAAAGGGGGCCCCTGGACTGAAGCTTTCTTT.

This sequence joins TRBV5-1 and TRBJ1-3; a possible D gene is TRBD1 (5 bases). Trimming left V 2 bases short and J 0 bases short, with 6 bases between. This CDR3 is built from 14 residues. Germline V lookup: CDR1 SGHRS, CDR2 YFSETQ. CDR3 amino acids: CASSFGHSGNTIYF. CDR3 nucleotide sequence: TGCGCCAGCAGCTTTGGACACTCTGGAAACACCATATATTTT.

This clone was seen more than once but under ten times. The chain uses TRBV3-1 (or the pseudogene TRBV3-2) and TRBJ1-5; 8 nucleotides line up with TRBD1. The germline gives CDR1 LGHDT, CDR2 YNNKEL (reference sequence). V gave up 3 bases and J gave up 1 base; unmatched junction bases: 5. The CDR3 sequence is 16 residues long. The chain's CDR3 is CASSQSRGLSNQPQHF. The CDR3 coding sequence is TGTGCCAGCAGCCAGAGCAGGGGGCTAAGCAATCAGCCCCAGCATTTT.

A few counts support this clone. The chain has TRBV4-1 and TRBJ1-1; TRBD1 might be the D (5 bases). Trimming pared 4 bases from V and 3 bases from J, leaving 15 bases between. There are 15 residues in the CDR3. The germline gives CDR1 MGHRA, CDR2 YSYEKL. CDR3 protein: CASSLPLGEDTEAFF. The DNA for the CDR3 is TGCGCCAGCAGCCTACCTTTGGGGGAGGACACTGAAGCTTTCTTT.

The count of this clone is one. J is TRBJ2-2 and V is TRBV5-1, with TRBD2 as a possible D gene (6 bases). V shed 5 bases and J shed 7 bases, with 9 bases lying between them. Per germline, CDR1 SGHRS and CDR2 YFSETQ. The CDR3 totals 12 residues. Written as DNA, the CDR3 is TGCGCCAGCAGAGTCGGGGGCGGGGAGCTGTTTTTT. Encoded protein: CASRVGGGELFF.

The J gene is TRBJ1-1, the V gene TRBV5-4; possible D gene TRBD1, 6 bases. Germline V gene sequence: CDR1 SGHNT, CDR2 YYREEE (reference sequence). The V gene lost 3 bases and the J gene lost 1 base, with 13 bases spanning the gap. The CDR3 has 15 residues. CDR3 DNA: TGTGCCAGCAGCTCAGGGGTCTCCAGGAACACTGAAGCTTTCTTT. Its protein is CASSSGVSRNTEAFF.